These T cell receptor beta chains were read from a single sample in a study of blood T cell repertoires in COVID-19. Data came from immunoSEQ multiplex PCR; TCRdb stores just in-frame clones and leaves some out. The sample has a few hundred thousand clones; 70% to 85% are singletons. Sequenced material: PBMCs or T cells enriched from blood (not recorded which). The receptors originated from a woman between 35 and 50 years old with acute COVID-19. Each CDR3 is given with its conserved first and last residue. The order of the fields is clone size, CDR3 length, D gene, V gene, J gene, CDR3 protein, CDR3 DNA. D genes are given only for firm matches. Expanded clones get a size class; other rows say once, few or many, or leave the size out.

NA,17,TRBD2,TRBV9,TRBJ2-1,CASSGDKLAGVENEQFF,TGTGCCAGCAGCGGAGATAAACTAGCGGGAGTTGAGAATGAGCAGTTCTTC
NA,19,NA,TRBV7-8,TRBJ2-7,CASSPPGRGRTSSAYEQYF,TGTGCCAGCAGCCCTCCCGGGAGGGGGCGGACTAGCTCGGCCTACGAGCAGTACTTC
NA,17,TRBD1,TRBV30,TRBJ2-2,CASTTRGGQGFTGELFF,TGTGCCTCGACCACCCGCGGGGGACAGGGTTTCACCGGGGAGCTGTTTTTT
NA,15,NA,TRBV5-1,TRBJ2-2,CASSPGLLNTGELFF,TGCGCCAGCAGCCCGGGTCTGCTGAACACCGGGGAGCTGTTTTTT
NA,15,TRBD1,TRBV14,TRBJ2-1,CASSHWDRDYNEQFF,TGTGCCAGCAGCCACTGGGACAGAGATTACAATGAGCAGTTCTTC
NA,16,NA,TRBV15,TRBJ2-7,CATSQPKQTVFYEQYF,TGTGCCACCAGCCAACCAAAGCAGACAGTCTTCTACGAGCAGTACTTC
once,16,NA,TRBV27,TRBJ1-3,CASSKLTGLTGNTIYF,TGTGCCAGCAGTAAGTTGACAGGACTCACTGGAAACACCATATATTTT
NA,15,NA,TRBV4-1,TRBJ2-5,CASSQFFGGYETQYF,TGCGCCAGCAGCCAATTTTTCGGGGGTTACGAGACCCAGTACTTC
NA,14,TRBD1,TRBV2,TRBJ1-1,CASSGQGEFTEAFF,TGTGCCAGCAGCGGACAGGGGGAGTTCACTGAAGCTTTCTTT
NA,16,TRBD1,TRBV28,TRBJ1-2,CASSLAATGLNYGYTF,TGTGCCAGCAGTTTAGCCGCGACAGGGCTTAACTATGGCTACACCTTC
NA,14,NA,TRBV7-2,TRBJ1-4,CASSLGPSNEKLFF,TGTGCCAGCAGCTTAGGGCCAAGTAATGAAAAACTGTTTTTT
NA,23,NA,TRBV28,TRBJ1-5,CASSSLQQAREVSRAFSNQPQHF,TGTGCCAGCAGTTCCCTTCAACAGGCGAGGGAGGTTTCCAGGGCATTTAGCAATCAGCCCCAGCATTTT
NA,15,TRBD2,TRBV27,TRBJ2-2,CASRIGGSGTGELFF,TGTGCCAGCAGAATTGGCGGGAGTGGCACCGGGGAGCTGTTTTTT
NA,18,TRBD2,TRBV7-2,TRBJ2-5,CASSFPLRTSGGAETQYF,TGTGCCAGCAGCTTCCCCCTTCGGACTAGCGGGGGGGCGGAGACCCAGTACTTC
NA,16,NA,TRBV5-1,TRBJ1-3,CASSLQGSGAGNTIYF,TGCGCCAGCAGCTTGCAGGGGTCGGGTGCTGGAAACACCATATATTTT
NA,14,NA,TRBV2,TRBJ1-5,CASSESSNNQPQHF,TGTGCCAGCAGTGAGTCCAGTAACAATCAGCCCCAGCATTTT
NA,18,TRBD2,TRBV3-1/TRBV3-2,TRBJ2-4,CASSRGLVAAIAKNIQYF,TGTGCCAGCAGCCGCGGACTAGTAGCGGCTATAGCCAAAAACATTCAGTACTTC
NA,13,NA,TRBV5-1,TRBJ2-7,CASSLAGSYEQYF,TGCGCCAGCAGCTTGGCAGGGTCCTACGAGCAGTACTTC
NA,15,TRBD2,TRBV7-3,TRBJ2-3,CASSLIAGAWDTQYF,TGTGCCAGCAGCTTAATAGCGGGAGCCTGGGATACGCAGTATTTT
few,16,NA,TRBV19,TRBJ1-5,CARLGEGPPECQPQHF,TGTGCCAGATTGGGGGAGGGGCCCCCTGAGTGCCAGCCCCAGCATTTT
NA,14,NA,TRBV28,TRBJ1-1,CASSLRPGGTEAFF,TGTGCCAGCAGTTTACGTCCCGGGGGCACTGAAGCTTTCTTT
NA,18,TRBD2,TRBV7-2,TRBJ2-5,CASSLVGSGGGSQETQYF,TGTGCCAGCAGCTTAGTGGGTTCGGGCGGGGGGTCTCAAGAGACCCAGTACTTC
NA,16,NA,TRBV5-8,TRBJ2-3,CASSFIGQGSTDTQYF,TGTGCCAGCAGCTTTATCGGGCAGGGAAGCACAGATACGCAGTATTTT
NA,12,TRBD1,TRBV6-5,TRBJ1-2,CASSPTGVGYTF,TGTGCCAGCAGTCCCACAGGGGTCGGCTACACCTTC
NA,19,NA,TRBV7-9,TRBJ1-6,CASSLVSLATGQYNSPLHF,TGTGCCAGCAGCTTAGTCAGCCTGGCTACGGGACAATATAATTCACCCCTCCACTTT
NA,15,NA,TRBV3-1/TRBV3-2,TRBJ1-1,CASSRISAMNTEAFF,TGTGCCAGCAGCCGAATCTCCGCTATGAACACTGAAGCTTTCTTT
NA,16,TRBD1,TRBV19,TRBJ2-5,CASSSRDRGVQETQYF,TGTGCCAGTAGCAGTAGGGACAGGGGAGTCCAAGAGACCCAGTACTTC
NA,13,TRBD1,TRBV3-1/TRBV3-2,TRBJ1-2,CASSPQRGTAYTF,TGTGCCAGCAGCCCACAAAGAGGGACAGCCTACACCTTC
NA,14,NA,TRBV6-2/TRBV6-3,TRBJ2-1,CASSYKVGADEQFF,TGTGCCAGCAGTTATAAGGTTGGGGCGGATGAGCAGTTCTTC
once,18,TRBD2,TRBV4-2,TRBJ2-5,CASSHLSSSGGAGETQYF,TGTGCCAGCAGCCACCTTTCGAGTAGCGGGGGGGCCGGGGAGACCCAGTACTTC
once,14,NA,TRBV4-3,TRBJ1-2,CASSSIGEGYGYTF,TGCGCCAGCAGTTCAATAGGGGAAGGCTATGGCTACACCTTC
NA,15,TRBD1,TRBV7-9,TRBJ2-1,CASSSDRGIVIEQFF,TGTGCCAGCAGTTCAGACAGGGGTATTGTGATCGAGCAGTTCTTC
NA,13,NA,TRBV18,TRBJ1-1,CASSPRQNTEAFF,TGTGCCAGCTCACCGAGGCAGAACACTGAAGCTTTCTTT